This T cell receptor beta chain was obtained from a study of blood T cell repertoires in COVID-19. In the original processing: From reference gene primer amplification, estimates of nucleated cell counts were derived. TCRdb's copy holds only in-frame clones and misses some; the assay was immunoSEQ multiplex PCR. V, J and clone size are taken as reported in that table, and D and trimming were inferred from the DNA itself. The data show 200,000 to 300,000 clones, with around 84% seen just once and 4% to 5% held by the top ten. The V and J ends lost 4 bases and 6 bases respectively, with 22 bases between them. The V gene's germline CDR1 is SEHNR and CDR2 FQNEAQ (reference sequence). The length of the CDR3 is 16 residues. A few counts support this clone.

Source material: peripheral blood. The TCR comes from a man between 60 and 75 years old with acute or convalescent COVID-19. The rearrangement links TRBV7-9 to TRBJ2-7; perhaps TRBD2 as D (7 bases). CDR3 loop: CASSSRGRGNVGEQYF. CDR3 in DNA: TGTGCCAGCAGCTCAAGGGGGAGGGGGAATGTAGGCGAGCAGTACTTC. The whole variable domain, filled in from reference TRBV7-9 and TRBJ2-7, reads DTGVSQNPRHKITKRGQNVTFRCDPISEHNRLYWYRQTLGQGPEFLTYFQNEAQLEKSRLLSDRFSAERPKGSFSTLEIQRTEQGDSAMYLCASSSRGRGNVGEQYFGPGTRLTVT.